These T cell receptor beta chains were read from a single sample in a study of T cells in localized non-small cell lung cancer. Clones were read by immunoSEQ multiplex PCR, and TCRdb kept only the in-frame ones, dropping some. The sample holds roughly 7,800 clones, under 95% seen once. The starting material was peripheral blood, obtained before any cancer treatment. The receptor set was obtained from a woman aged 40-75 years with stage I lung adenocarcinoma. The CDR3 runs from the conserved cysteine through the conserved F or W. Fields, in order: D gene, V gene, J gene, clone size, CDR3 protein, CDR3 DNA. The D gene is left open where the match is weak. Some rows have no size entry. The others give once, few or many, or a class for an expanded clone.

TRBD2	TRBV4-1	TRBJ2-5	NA	CASSPPRGGGAYETQYF	TGCGCCAGCAGCCCCCCCCGGGGCGGGGGGGCTTATGAGACCCAGTACTTC
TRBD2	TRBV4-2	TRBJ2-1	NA	CASSQVGAGGPLNEQFF	TGTGCCAGCAGCCAAGTTGGGGCGGGGGGGCCCCTCAATGAGCAGTTCTTC
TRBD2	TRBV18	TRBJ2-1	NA	CASFAGTSGNEQFF	TGTGCCAGCTTCGCCGGGACTAGCGGTAATGAGCAGTTCTTC
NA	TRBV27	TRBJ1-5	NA	CASSLSLPNNQPQHF	TGTGCCAGCAGTTTATCGTTGCCAAACAATCAGCCCCAGCATTTT
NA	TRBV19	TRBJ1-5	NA	CASSIRAGRVDSNQPQHF	TGTGCCAGTAGTATACGTGCCGGCAGGGTTGATAGCAATCAGCCCCAGCATTTT
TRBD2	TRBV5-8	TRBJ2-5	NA	CASSLWSSGVETQYF	TGTGCCAGCAGCTTATGGTCCAGCGGGGTGGAGACCCAGTACTTC
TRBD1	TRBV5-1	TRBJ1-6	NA	CASTLTGADNSPLHF	TGCGCCAGCACCCTTACAGGGGCGGATAATTCACCCCTCCACTTT
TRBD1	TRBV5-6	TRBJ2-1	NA	CASSPVDRRVGNEQFF	TGTGCCAGCAGCCCGGTGGACAGGCGGGTCGGCAATGAGCAGTTCTTC
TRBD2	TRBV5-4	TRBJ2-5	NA	CASSLDRAKTSGGQETQYF	TGTGCCAGCAGCTTGGATCGCGCTAAAACTAGCGGGGGGCAAGAGACCCAGTACTTC
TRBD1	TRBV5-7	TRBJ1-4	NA	CASSLAAGQGEEKLFF	TGTGCCAGCAGTTTGGCGGCCGGACAGGGGGAGGAAAAACTGTTTTTT
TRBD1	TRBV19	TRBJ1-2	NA	CASSRQGADYGYTF	TGTGCCAGTAGCAGACAGGGGGCTGACTATGGCTACACCTTC
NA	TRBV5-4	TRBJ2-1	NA	CASSLGGGSYNEQFF	TGTGCCAGCAGCTTGGGAGGGGGCTCCTACAATGAGCAGTTCTTC
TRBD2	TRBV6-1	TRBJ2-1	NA	CASSEGLAGYNEQFF	TGTGCCAGCAGTGAAGGACTAGCGGGTTACAATGAGCAGTTCTTC
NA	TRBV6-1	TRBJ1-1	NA	CASSGGGPAEAFF	TGTGCCAGCAGTGGAGGGGGTCCCGCTGAAGCTTTCTTT
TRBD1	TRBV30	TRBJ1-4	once	CAWSGQGVFGANEKLFF	TGTGCCTGGAGTGGACAGGGGGTTTTTGGGGCTAATGAAAAACTGTTTTTT
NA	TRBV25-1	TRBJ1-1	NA	CASSRERLGTEAFF	TGTGCCAGCAGTCGGGAAAGGTTGGGTACTGAAGCTTTCTTT
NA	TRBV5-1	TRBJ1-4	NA	CASSFSTTNEKLFF	TGCGCCAGCAGCTTTAGTACAACTAATGAAAAACTGTTTTTT
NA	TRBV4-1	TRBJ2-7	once	CASSQSRDGNYEQYF	TGCGCCAGCAGCCAAAGCCGGGACGGAAACTACGAGCAGTACTTC
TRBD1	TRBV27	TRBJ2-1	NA	CASRSKDRGRFPYNEQFF	TGTGCCAGCAGATCTAAGGACAGGGGGCGGTTTCCGTACAATGAGCAGTTCTTC
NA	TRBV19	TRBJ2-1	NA	CASSIGLGYDEQFF	TGTGCCAGTAGTATAGGACTAGGTTACGATGAGCAGTTCTTC
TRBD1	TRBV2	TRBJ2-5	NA	CASSARQGIKETQYF	TGTGCCAGCAGTGCTAGACAGGGGATTAAAGAGACCCAGTACTTC
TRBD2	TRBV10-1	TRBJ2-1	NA	CASSDTSGSSYNEQFF	TGCGCCAGCAGTGACACTAGCGGGAGCTCCTACAATGAGCAGTTCTTC
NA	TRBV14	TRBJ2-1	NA	CASSQGLVVSAGEQFF	TGTGCCAGCAGCCAAGGTTTAGTGGTTTCGGCGGGGGAGCAGTTCTTC
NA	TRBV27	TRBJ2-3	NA	CASSLYGVGGTDTQYF	TGTGCCAGCAGTTTATACGGGGTGGGGGGCACAGATACGCAGTATTTT
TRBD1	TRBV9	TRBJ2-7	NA	CASSVGQGDEQYF	TGTGCCAGCAGCGTCGGACAGGGCGACGAGCAGTACTTC
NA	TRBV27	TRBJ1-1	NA	CASSYQGYTEAFF	TGTGCCAGCAGTTACCAGGGATACACTGAAGCTTTCTTT
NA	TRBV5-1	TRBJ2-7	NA	CACTVTTGPTYEQYF	TGCGCCTGCACAGTTACCACAGGGCCCACCTACGAGCAGTACTTC
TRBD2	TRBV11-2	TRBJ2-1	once	CASRAAGGPWNEQFF	TGTGCCAGCAGGGCAGCGGGGGGGCCCTGGAATGAGCAGTTCTTC
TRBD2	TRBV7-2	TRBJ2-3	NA	CASSQMASGGSDTQYF	TGTGCCAGCAGCCAGATGGCTAGCGGGGGTTCAGATACGCAGTATTTT
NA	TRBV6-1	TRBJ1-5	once	CASSEAWGNQPQHF	TGTGCCAGCAGTGAAGCCTGGGGGAATCAGCCCCAGCATTTT
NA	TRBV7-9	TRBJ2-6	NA	CASSLGDSGANVLTF	TGTGCCAGCAGCTTGGGGGACTCTGGGGCCAACGTCCTGACTTTC
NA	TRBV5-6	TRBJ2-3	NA	CASSLATDTQYF	TGTGCCAGCAGCTTGGCCACAGATACGCAGTATTTT
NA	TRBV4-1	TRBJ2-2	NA	CASSQASGPNTGELFF	TGCGCCAGCAGCCAAGCATCGGGACCGAACACCGGGGAGCTGTTTTTT
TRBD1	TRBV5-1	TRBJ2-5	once	CASSPQPGQQETQYF	TGCGCCAGCAGCCCTCAACCGGGACAGCAAGAGACCCAGTACTTC
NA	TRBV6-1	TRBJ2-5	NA	CASNPLDRVKTQYF	TGTGCCAGCAATCCCCTGGACCGCGTCAAGACCCAGTACTTC
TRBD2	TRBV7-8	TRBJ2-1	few	CASSLVVAGGPEQFF	TGTGCCAGCAGCTTAGTGGTAGCGGGGGGGCCTGAGCAGTTCTTC
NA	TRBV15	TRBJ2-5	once	CATSRVQSYTMKETQYF	TGTGCCACCAGCAGAGTGCAAAGTTACACTATGAAAGAGACCCAGTACTTC
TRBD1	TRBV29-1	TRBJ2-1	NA	CSVELRGLYNEQFF	TGCAGCGTTGAGCTCAGGGGGCTTTACAATGAGCAGTTCTTC